One and the same sample provided the 12 T cell receptor beta chains below, sequenced in a study of Graves' ophthalmopathy and Graves' hyperthyroidism. Amplification of the TCR beta CDR3 regions used RNA transcripts (as template). The authors performed first-round RT-PCR with HTBI primers and then a second-round multiplex PCR. TCRdb re-called the multiplex PCR reads with MiXCR, one entry per CDR3 protein. The table lists approximately 160,000 distinct CDR3 sequences, roughly 36% of them singletons. Sample: peripheral blood. All receptors derive from a young man with Graves' ophthalmopathy.

The table lists this clonotype with many counts. This chain links TRBV6-2 or TRBV6-3 with TRBJ2-7, with D uncertain. Germline CDR1 MNHEY, CDR2 SVGEGT. The CDR3 contains 14 residues. Deletions cut 5 bases from V and 7 bases from J, with 18 bases between. CDR3 region: CASSRYSDHGEQYF. As DNA, the CDR3 is TGTGCCAGCAGTCGCTATTCGGACCACGGTGAGCAGTACTTC.

V is TRBV15 and J is TRBJ2-7, with D possibly called TRBD1 or TRBD2 (5 bases each). V lost 8 bases and J 3 bases, leaving 14 bases between the germline ends. Germline CDR1 reads LNHNV; CDR2 reads YYDKDF (reference sequence). This CDR3 spans 13 amino acids. The CDR3 DNA follows: TGTGCCACCTCTGGGACGGCGAACTACGAGCAGTACTTC. Translated: CATSGTANYEQYF.

The chain employs TRBV28 and TRBJ1-1; D is uncertain. Germline-derived CDR1 and CDR2 are MDHEN and SYDVKM. This CDR3 has 14 amino acids. Trimming left V 7 bases short and J 5 bases short, with 17 bases between. The CDR3 bases are TGTGCCAGCATGAAAGGAGGGTGGAGGACTGAAGCTTTCTTT. Its protein is CASMKGGWRTEAFF.

This clonotype was found many times. The gene calls are TRBV6-2 or TRBV6-3 and TRBJ2-5; D uncertain. The CDR3 spans 11 residues. Germline lookup yields CDR1 MNHEY and CDR2 SVGEGT. The V and J ends lost 2 bases and 7 bases respectively, with 5 bases between them. This CDR3 reads CASSYGRTQYF. CDR3 coding DNA: TGTGCCAGCAGTTACGGACGGACCCAGTACTTC.

Turning to this clonotype: Its ends do not fully match the called genes, so a read error is possible. The chain combines TRBV19 with TRBJ1-1, with TRBD1 matching over 9 bases. The CDR3 length is 19 residues. In germline, CDR1 is LNHDA, CDR2 SQIVND (reference sequence). DNA of the CDR3: TGCGCCAGTAGTACGTTCGCGCCGTCTGTTCGCGGGACAGGGAATGAAGCTTTCTTT. Its protein is CASSTFAPSVRGTGNEAFF.

This clonotype was detected only a few times. V usage is TRBV6-2 or TRBV6-3 and J usage is TRBJ1-1; the match to TRBD1 covers 9 bases. V gave up 6 bases and J gave up 5 bases; unmatched junction bases: 4. Looked up from germline, CDR1 is MNHEY and CDR2 is SVGEGT. The CDR3 sequence is 13 residues long. The CDR3 reads CASRGDRVTEAFF. CDR3 DNA: TGTGCCAGCAGGGGGGACAGGGTGACTGAAGCTTTCTTT.

This clonotype was seen ten or more times. The V gene is TRBV28, the J gene TRBJ2-7; no clear D. The CDR3 contains 14 residues. Per the germline V gene, CDR1 is MDHEN and CDR2 is SYDVKM. V was pared by 7 bases and J by 2 bases, with 15 bases between. This CDR3 is CASTPSQPTYEQYF. The CDR3 DNA reads as TGTGCCAGCACCCCCTCCCAGCCTACCTACGAGCAGTACTTC.

This clonotype was seen repeatedly, ten times or more. The chain joins TRBV5-1 to TRBJ1-2; D might be TRBD1 (6 bases). The germline V gene has CDR1 SGHRS and CDR2 YFSETQ. The length of the CDR3 is 16 residues. V was clipped by 0 bases and J by 6 bases, with 18 bases between them. The CDR3 loop is CASSLDISTGLNGYTF. The CDR3 DNA reads TGCGCCAGCAGCTTGGACATTTCGACAGGTCTAAATGGCTACACCTTC. The whole variable domain, filled in from reference TRBV5-1 and TRBJ1-2, reads KAGVTQTPRYLIKTRGQQVTLSCSPISGHRSVSWYQQTPGQGLQFLFEYFSETQRNKGNFPGRFSGRQFSNSRSEMNVSTLELGDSALYLCASSLDISTGLNGYTFGSGTRLTVV.

In its sample, this clonotype was seen many times. This chain links TRBV6-5 with TRBJ2-7; TRBD2 aligns across 7 bases. The CDR3 covers 13 residues. Germline CDR1 MNHEY, CDR2 SVGAGI. With 4 bases clipped from V and 5 bases from J, the junction kept 5 bases outside the gene matches. The CDR3 spells CASSFRGVDEQYF. In nucleotides, the CDR3 is TGTGCCAGCAGTTTTCGGGGGGTCGACGAGCAGTACTTC.

There are many counts of this clonotype. The V gene is TRBV4-2, the J gene TRBJ2-7, with 8 bases fitting TRBD1. V dropped 0 bases and J dropped 2; count of bases not matched to a gene: 3. The V gene's germline CDR1 is LGHNA and CDR2 YNFKEQ. The CDR3 totals 15 residues. CDR3 nucleotide sequence: TGTGCCAGCAGCCAAGATGGACAGGGAACCTACGAGCAGTACTTC. Translating it yields CASSQDGQGTYEQYF.

This rearrangement joins TRBV7-8 to TRBJ2-7; D gene uncertain. CDR1 and CDR2 from the germline V gene are SGHVS and FQNEAQ. V lost 5 bases and J 2 bases, leaving 10 bases between the germline ends. CDR3 length equals 13 residues. CDR3 sequence (DNA): TGTGCCAGCAGCAGAGACTTGCCCTACGAGCAGTACTTC. Its translation: CASSRDLPYEQYF.

This clonotype was seen ten or more times. The chain joins TRBV15 to TRBJ2-5; 12 bases map to TRBD2. This CDR3 spans 18 amino acids. V lost 0 bases, J lost 4 bases, and 9 bases stayed unmatched. CDR1 is LNHNV and CDR2 is YYDKDF in the germline V gene (reference sequence). The CDR3, as DNA: TGTGCCACCAGCAGAGAAGGGCTAGCGGGAGGGTATAGAGAGACCCAGTACTTC. Encoded protein: CATSREGLAGGYRETQYF.